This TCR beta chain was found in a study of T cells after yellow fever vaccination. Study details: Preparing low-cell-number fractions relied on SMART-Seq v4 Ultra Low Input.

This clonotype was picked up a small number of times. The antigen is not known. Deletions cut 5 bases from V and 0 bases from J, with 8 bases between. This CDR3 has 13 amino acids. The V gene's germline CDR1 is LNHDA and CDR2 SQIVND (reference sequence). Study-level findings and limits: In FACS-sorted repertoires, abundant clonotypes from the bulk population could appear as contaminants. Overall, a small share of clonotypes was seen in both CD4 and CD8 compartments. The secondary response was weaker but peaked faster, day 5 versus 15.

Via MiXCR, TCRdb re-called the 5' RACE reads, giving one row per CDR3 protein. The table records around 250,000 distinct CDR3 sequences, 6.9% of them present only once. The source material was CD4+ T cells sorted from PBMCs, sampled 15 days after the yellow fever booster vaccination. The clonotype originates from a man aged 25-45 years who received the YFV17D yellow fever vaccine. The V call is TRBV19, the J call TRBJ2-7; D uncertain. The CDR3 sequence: CASSETGSYEQYF. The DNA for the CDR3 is TGTGCCAGTAGTGAGACGGGCTCCTACGAGCAGTACTTC.